The T cell receptor beta chain described here comes from a study of cytomegalovirus exposure and HLA in healthy donors. General study findings and limits: CMV antigen specificity was confirmed in vitro for a few CMV-associated chains. The productive fraction for most TCR beta V segments was about 87% or about 30% in an earlier analysis.

Germline CDR1 SGHRS, CDR2 YFSETQ. V was cut by 1 base and J by 8 bases, with 13 bases left in between. The CDR3 loop spans 14 amino acids. This PCR relied on a set of 60 Vbeta primers and 13 Jbeta primers. Measured with immunoSEQ multiplex PCR; TCRdb has only the in-frame clones, and not every one. The table includes about 210,000 clones, over 75% detected once. This clone appeared once. Its antigen is not known. The V call is TRBV5-1, the J call TRBJ1-3, with D perhaps matching TRBD1 (5 bases). The sequencing sample was made of PBMCs. This receptor was identified in a woman aged 45 to 65 in good health and CMV-seropositive. DNA for the CDR3: TGCGCCAGCAGCTTGTCTGGGGGGACGGACACCATATATTTT. It yields the protein CASSLSGGTDTIYF.